The clone carrying this T cell receptor beta chain was seen repeatedly, ten times or more. The antigen is not known. Patients showing uncontrolled infection, other autoimmune disease, pregnancy or lactation were ineligible. Using about 10 ml of fresh peripheral blood, PBMCs were prepared. Template material for amplifying TCR beta CDR3 regions consisted of RNA transcripts. An initial round of RT-PCR targeting the TCR CDR3 relied on the HTBI primer set. One entry per CDR3 protein results from TCRdb running MiXCR on the multiplex PCR reads. Of roughly 580,000 distinct CDR3 sequences in the sample, about 15% were seen once. Germline V gives CDR1 SGHRS, CDR2 YFSETQ. The V and J ends lost 4 bases and 5 bases, in that order; junction bases with no gene match: 12. This CDR3 contains 15 residues. This sample was taken from a study of T cells in Graves' hyperthyroidism and ophthalmopathy. Study information: Peripheral blood was drawn at first diagnosis, prior to all treatment.

Study-wide results and limits: In the analysis, a 13 V-J model separated ophthalmopathy from stable hyperthyroidism.

This TCR derives from a woman in her thirties with Graves' hyperthyroidism that later progressed to Graves' ophthalmopathy. The sample taken for sequencing was blood. The chain employs TRBV5-1 and TRBJ2-7; 7 positions agree with TRBD1. CDR3 in amino acids: CASSIEDREGDEQYF. In nucleotides, the CDR3 is TGCGCCAGCAGCATCGAAGACAGGGAAGGCGACGAGCAGTACTTC.